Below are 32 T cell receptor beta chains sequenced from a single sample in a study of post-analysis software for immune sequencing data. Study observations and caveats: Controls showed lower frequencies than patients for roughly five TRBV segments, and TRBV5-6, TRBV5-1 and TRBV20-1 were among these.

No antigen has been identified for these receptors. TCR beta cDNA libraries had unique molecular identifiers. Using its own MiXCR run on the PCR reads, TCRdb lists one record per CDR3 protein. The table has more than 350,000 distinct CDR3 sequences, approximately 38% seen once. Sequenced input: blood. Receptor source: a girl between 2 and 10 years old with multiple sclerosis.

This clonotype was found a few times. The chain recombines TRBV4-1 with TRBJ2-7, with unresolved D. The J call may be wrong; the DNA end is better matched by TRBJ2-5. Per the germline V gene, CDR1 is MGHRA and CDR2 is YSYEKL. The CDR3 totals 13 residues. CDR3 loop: CASSQISVGTQYF. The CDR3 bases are TGCGCCAGCAGCCAGATCAGCGTCGGGACCCAGTACTTC.

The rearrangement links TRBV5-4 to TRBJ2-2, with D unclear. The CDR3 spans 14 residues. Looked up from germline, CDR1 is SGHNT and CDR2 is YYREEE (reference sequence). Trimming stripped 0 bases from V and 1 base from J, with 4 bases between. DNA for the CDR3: TGTGCCAGCAGCTTGGCCGAGAACACCGGGGAGCTGTTTTTT. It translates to CASSLAENTGELFF. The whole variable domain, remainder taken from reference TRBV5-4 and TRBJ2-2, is ETGVTQSPTHLIKTRGQQVTLRCSSQSGHNTVSWYQQALGQGPQFIFQYYREEENGRGNFPPRFSGLQFPNYSSELNVNALELDDSALYLCASSLAENTGELFFGEGSRLTVL.

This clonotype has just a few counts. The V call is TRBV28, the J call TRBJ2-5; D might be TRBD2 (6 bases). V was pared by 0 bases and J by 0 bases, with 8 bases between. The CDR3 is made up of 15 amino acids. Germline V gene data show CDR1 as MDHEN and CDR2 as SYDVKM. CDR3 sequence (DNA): TGTGCCAGCAGTTTATGGGGGGGTTACCAAGAGACCCAGTACTTC. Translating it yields CASSLWGGYQETQYF.

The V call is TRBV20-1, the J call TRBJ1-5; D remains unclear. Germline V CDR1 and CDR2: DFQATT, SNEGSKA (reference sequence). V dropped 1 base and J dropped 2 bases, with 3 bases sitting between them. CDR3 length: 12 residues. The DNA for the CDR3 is TGCAGTGCTAGAGGTCGCAATCAGCCCCAGCATTTT. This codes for CSARGRNQPQHF.

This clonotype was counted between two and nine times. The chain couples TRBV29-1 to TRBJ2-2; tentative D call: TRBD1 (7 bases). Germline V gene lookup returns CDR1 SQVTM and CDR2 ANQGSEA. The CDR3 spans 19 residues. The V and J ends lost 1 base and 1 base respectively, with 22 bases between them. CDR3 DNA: TGCAGCGTTGAAGTTCGACAGGGTGTGGGGACTCGGAACACCGGGGAGCTGTTTTTT. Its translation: CSVEVRQGVGTRNTGELFF.

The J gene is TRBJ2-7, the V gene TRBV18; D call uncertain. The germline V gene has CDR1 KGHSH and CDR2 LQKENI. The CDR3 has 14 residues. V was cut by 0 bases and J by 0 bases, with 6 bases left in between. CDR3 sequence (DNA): TGTGCCAGCTCACCACCGGAGATCTCCTACGAGCAGTACTTC. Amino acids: CASSPPEISYEQYF.

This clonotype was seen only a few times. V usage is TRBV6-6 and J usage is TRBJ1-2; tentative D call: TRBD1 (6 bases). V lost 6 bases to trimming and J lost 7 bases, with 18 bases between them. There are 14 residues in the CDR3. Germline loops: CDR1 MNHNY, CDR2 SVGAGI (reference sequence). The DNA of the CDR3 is TGTGCCAGCAGCTTCAGGGGTTTCTTATGTGGCTACACCTTC. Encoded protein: CASSFRGFLCGYTF.

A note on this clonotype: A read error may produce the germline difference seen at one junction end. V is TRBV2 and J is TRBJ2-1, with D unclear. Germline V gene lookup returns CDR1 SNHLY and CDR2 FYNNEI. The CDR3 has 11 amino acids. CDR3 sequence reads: CASALYNERFF. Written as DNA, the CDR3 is TGTGCCAGCGCGCTTTACAATGAGCGGTTCTTC. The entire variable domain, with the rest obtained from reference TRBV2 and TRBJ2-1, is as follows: EPEVTQTPSHQVTQMGQEVILRCVPISNHLYFYWYRQILGQKVEFLVSFYNNEISEKSEIFDDQFSVERPDGSNFTLKIRSTKLEDSAMYFCASALYNERFFGPGTRLTVL.

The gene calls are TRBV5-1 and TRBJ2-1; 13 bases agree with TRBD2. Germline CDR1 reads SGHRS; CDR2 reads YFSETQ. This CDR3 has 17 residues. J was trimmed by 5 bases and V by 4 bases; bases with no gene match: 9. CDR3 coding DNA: TGCGCCAGCAGCCAAATGTCCGGGACTAGCGGGGACAATGAGCAGTTCTTC. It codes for CASSQMSGTSGDNEQFF.

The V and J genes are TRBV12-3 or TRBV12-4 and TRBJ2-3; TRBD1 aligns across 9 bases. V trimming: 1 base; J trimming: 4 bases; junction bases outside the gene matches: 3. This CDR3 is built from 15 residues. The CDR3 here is CASSLGDREADTQYF. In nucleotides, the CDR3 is TGTGCCAGCAGTTTAGGGGACAGGGAGGCAGATACGCAGTATTTT.

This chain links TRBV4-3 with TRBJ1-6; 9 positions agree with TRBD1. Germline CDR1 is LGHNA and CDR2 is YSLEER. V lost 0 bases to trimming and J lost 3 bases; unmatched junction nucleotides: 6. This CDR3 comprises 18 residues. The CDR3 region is CASSQDMTGGSYNSPLHF. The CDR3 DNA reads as TGCGCCAGCAGCCAAGATATGACAGGGGGTAGCTATAATTCACCCCTCCACTTT.

The CDR3 reads CASSDRVHQPQHF. In DNA form, the CDR3 reads TGTGCCAGCAGTGACAGGGTCCATCAGCCCCAGCATTTT. The V and J genes are TRBV6-6 and TRBJ1-5; 7 nucleotides agree with TRBD1. Per the germline V gene, CDR1 is MNHNY and CDR2 is SVGAGI (reference sequence). Losses at the gene ends were 5 bases for V and 5 bases for J; bases not matched to a gene: 3. The CDR3 length is 13 residues.

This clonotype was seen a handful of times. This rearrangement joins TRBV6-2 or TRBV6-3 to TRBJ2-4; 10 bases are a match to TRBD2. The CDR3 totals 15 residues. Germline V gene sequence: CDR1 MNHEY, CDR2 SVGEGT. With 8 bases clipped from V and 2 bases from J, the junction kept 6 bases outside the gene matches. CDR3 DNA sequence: TGTGCCAGCGGGACTAGCGTCTCAACCAAAAACATTCAGTACTTC. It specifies CASGTSVSTKNIQYF.

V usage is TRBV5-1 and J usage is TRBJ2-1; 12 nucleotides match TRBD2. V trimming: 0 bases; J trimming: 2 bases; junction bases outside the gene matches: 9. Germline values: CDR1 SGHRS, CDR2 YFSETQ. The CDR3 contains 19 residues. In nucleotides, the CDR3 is TGCGCCAGCAGCTTGGTGGTGACTAGCGGGGGCCCCCCCTACAATGAGCAGTTCTTC. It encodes CASSLVVTSGGPPYNEQFF.

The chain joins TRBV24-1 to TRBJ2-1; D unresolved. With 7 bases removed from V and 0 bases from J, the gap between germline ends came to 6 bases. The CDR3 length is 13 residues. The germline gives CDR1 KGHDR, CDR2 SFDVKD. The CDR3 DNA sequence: TGTGCCACCAGGGGAAGCTCCTACAATGAGCAGTTCTTC. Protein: CATRGSSYNEQFF.

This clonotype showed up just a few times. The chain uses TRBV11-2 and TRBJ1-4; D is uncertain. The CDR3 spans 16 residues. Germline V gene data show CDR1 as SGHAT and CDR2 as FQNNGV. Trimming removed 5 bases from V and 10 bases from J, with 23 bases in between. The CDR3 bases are TGTGCCAGCAGCCACCTTGGGTCGAGGATGAAGGGAAAACTGTTTTTT. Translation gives CASSHLGSRMKGKLFF.

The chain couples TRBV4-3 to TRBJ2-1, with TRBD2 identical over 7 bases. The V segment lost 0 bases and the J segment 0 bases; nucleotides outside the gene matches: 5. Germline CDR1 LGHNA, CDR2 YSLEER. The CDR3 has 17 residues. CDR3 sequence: CASSQDAAGHSYNEQFF. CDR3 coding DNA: TGCGCCAGCAGCCAAGATGCAGCGGGGCACTCCTACAATGAGCAGTTCTTC.

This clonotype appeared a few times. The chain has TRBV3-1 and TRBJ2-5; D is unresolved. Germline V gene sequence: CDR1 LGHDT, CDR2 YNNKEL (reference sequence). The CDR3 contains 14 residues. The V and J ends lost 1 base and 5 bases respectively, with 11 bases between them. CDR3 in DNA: TGTGCCAGCAGCCAAGTTCGGGTCGGTGAGACCCAGTACTTC. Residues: CASSQVRVGETQYF.

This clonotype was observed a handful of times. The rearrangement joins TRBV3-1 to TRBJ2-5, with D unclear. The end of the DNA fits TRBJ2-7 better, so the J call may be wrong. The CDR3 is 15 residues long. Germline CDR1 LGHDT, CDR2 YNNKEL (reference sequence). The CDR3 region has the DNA TGTGCCAGCAGCCAAGAAGGGTACCCTACCCACGAGCAGTACTTC. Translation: CASSQEGYPTHEQYF.

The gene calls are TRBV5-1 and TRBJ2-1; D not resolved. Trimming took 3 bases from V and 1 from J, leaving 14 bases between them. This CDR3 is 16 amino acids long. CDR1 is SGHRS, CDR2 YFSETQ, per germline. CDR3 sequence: CASSSYRANSYNEQFF. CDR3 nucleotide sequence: TGCGCCAGCAGCTCGTATCGGGCCAATTCCTACAATGAGCAGTTCTTC. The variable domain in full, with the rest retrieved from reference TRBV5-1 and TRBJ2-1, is KAGVTQTPRYLIKTRGQQVTLSCSPISGHRSVSWYQQTPGQGLQFLFEYFSETQRNKGNFPGRFSGRQFSNSRSEMNVSTLELGDSALYLCASSSYRANSYNEQFFGPGTRLTVL.

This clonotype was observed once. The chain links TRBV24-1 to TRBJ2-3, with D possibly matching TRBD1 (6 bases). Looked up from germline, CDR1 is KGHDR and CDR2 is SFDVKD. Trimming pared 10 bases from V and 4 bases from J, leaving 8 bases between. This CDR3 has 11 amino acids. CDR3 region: CATAGADTQYF. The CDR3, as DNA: TGTGCCACTGCAGGGGCAGATACGCAGTATTTT.

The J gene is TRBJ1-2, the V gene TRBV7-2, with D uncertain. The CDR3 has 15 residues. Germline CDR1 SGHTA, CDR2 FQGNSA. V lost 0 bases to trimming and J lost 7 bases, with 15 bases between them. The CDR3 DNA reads TGTGCCAGCAGCTTAGCAAGGCGAGGAAGTTCTGGCTACACCTTC. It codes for CASSLARRGSSGYTF. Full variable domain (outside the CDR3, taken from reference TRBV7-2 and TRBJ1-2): GAGVSQSPSNKVTEKGKDVELRCDPISGHTALYWYRQSLGQGLEFLIYFQGNSAPDKSGLPSDRFSAERTGGSVSTLTIQRTQQEDSAVYLCASSLARRGSSGYTFGSGTRLTVV.

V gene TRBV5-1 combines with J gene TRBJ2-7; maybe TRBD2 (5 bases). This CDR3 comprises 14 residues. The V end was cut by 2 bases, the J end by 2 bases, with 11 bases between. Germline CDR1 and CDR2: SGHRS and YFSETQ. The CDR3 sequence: CASSLAALTYEQYF. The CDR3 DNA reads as TGCGCCAGCAGCTTAGCGGCCCTCACCTACGAGCAGTACTTC.

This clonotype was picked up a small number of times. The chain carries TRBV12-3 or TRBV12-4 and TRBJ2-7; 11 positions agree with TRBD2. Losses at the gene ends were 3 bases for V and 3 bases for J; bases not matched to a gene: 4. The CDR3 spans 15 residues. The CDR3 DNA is TGTGCCAGCAGTTTGGGACTAGCGGACTTCTACGAGCAGTACTTC. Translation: CASSLGLADFYEQYF.

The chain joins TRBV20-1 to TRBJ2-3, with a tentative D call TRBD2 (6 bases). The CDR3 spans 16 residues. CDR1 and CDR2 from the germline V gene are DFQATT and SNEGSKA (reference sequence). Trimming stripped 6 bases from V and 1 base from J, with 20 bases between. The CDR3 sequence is CSATPPSAIRTDTQYF. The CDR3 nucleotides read TGCAGTGCCACCCCCCCTAGCGCAATACGCACAGATACGCAGTATTTT.

The DNA of the CDR3 is TGTGCCAGCAGTCCTAGCGGGACATCCTATGAGCAGTTCTTC. Translating it yields CASSPSGTSYEQFF. The V call is TRBV6-1, the J call TRBJ2-1, with 9 bases identical to TRBD2. The CDR3 sequence is 14 residues long. CDR1 and CDR2 from the germline V gene are MNHNS and SASEGT. The V and J ends lost 5 bases and 8 bases, in that order; junction bases with no gene match: 7.

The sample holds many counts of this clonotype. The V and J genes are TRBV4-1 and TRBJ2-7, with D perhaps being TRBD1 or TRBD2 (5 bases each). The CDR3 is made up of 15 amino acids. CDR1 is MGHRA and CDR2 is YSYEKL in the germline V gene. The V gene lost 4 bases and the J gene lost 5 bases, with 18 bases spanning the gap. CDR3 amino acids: CASSLRDAEVDEQYF. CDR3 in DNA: TGCGCCAGCAGCCTCCGGGACGCCGAGGTGGACGAGCAGTACTTC.

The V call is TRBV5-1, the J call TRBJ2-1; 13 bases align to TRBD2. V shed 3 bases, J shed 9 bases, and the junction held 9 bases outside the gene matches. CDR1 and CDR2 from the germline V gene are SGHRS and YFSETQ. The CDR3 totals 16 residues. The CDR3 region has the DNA TGCGCCAGCAGCTCGCCTACTAGCGGGGGGGTTGGTGAGCAGTTCTTC. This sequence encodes CASSSPTSGGVGEQFF.

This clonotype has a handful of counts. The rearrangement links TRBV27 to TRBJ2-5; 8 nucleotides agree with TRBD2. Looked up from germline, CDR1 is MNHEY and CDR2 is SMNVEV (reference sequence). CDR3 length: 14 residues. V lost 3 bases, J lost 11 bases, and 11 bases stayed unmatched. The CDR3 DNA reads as TGTGCCAGCAGTTTTAGCGGGAAGCCCATGGAGCAGTACTTC. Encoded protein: CASSFSGKPMEQYF.

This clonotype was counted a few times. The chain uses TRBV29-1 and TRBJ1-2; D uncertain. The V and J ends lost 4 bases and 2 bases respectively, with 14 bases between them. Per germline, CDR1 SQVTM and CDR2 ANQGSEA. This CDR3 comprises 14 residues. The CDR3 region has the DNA TGCAGCGTTGTTAACGCACAGCTCAACTATGGCTACACCTTC. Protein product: CSVVNAQLNYGYTF.

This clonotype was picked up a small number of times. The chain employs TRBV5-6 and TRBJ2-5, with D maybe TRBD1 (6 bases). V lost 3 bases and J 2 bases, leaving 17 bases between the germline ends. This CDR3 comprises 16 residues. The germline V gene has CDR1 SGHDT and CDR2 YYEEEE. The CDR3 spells CASSSIGQLSQETQYF. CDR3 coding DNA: TGTGCCAGCAGCTCCATCGGACAGCTTTCACAAGAGACCCAGTACTTC.

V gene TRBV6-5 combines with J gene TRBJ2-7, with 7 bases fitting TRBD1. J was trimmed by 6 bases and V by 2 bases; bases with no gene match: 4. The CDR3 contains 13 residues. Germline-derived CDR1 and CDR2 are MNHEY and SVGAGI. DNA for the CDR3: TGTGCCAGCAGTTACAGGGGGCTCGGCGAGCAGTACTTC. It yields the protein CASSYRGLGEQYF.